The sample holds many counts of the clone carrying this T cell receptor beta chain. The sample originates from a study of immune characterization of retroperitoneal liposarcoma. TCRdb redid the calling of the PCR reads with MiXCR, one entry per CDR3 protein. Of roughly 20,000 distinct CDR3 sequences detected, 37% appear once; the ten largest clones hold approximately 8%. CDR3 length equals 10 residues. V was shortened by 6 bases and J by 11 bases, with 8 bases between the two germline ends. This rearrangement joins TRBV12-3 or TRBV12-4 to TRBJ2-1; D is ambiguous. The source is a male donor with retroperitoneal liposarcoma. The sequencing input was blood. The CDR3, as DNA: TGTGCCAGCAGCCCCGGGCAGCAGTTCTTC. Translated: CASSPGQQFF.